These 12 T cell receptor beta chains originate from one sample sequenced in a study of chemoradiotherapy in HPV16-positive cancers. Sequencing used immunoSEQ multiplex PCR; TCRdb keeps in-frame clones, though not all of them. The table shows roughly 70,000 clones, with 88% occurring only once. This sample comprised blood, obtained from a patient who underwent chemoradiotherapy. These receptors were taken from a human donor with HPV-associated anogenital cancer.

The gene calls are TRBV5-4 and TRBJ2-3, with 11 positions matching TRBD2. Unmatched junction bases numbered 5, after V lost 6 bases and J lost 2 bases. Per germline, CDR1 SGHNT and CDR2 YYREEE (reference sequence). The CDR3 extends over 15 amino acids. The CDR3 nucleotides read TGTGCCAGCACGGGACTAGCGGACTCCACAGATACGCAGTATTTT. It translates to CASTGLADSTDTQYF.

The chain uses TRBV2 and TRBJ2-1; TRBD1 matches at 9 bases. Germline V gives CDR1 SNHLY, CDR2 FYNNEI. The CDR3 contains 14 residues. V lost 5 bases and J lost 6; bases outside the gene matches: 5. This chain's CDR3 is CASSRQGVFNEQFF. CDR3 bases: TGTGCCAGCAGTCGACAGGGGGTTTTCAATGAGCAGTTCTTC.

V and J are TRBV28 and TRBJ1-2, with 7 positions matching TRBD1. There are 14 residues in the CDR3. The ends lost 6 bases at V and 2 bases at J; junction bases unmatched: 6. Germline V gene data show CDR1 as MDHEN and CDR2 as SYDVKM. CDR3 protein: CASSTGTANYGYTF. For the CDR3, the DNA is TGTGCCAGCAGCACCGGGACAGCGAACTATGGCTACACCTTC.

The CDR3 is CAISGDFYNEQFF. The CDR3 DNA reads TGTGCCATCAGTGGGGACTTCTACAATGAGCAGTTCTTC. The chain couples TRBV10-3 to TRBJ2-1; D is possibly TRBD2 (6 bases). This CDR3 has 13 amino acids. CDR1 is ENHRY and CDR2 is SYGVKD in the germline V gene. The germline V and J ends were trimmed by 4 bases and 3 bases, with 7 bases remaining between them.

The CDR3 region is CASSLEVGQGPQHF. Here the CDR3 DNA reads TGCGCCAGCAGCTTGGAGGTGGGTCAAGGGCCCCAGCATTTT. The chain carries TRBV5-1 and TRBJ1-5; D is ambiguous. This CDR3 comprises 14 residues. Germline V gene sequence: CDR1 SGHRS, CDR2 YFSETQ. V shed 0 bases and J shed 9 bases, with 13 bases lying between them.

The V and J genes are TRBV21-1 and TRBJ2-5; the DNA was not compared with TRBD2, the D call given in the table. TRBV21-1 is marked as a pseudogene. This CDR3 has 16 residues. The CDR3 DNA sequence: TGTGCCAGCAGCAAAGTAGTCAGCCGAATGGAGGAGACCCAGTACTTC. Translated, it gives CASSKVVSRMEETQYF.

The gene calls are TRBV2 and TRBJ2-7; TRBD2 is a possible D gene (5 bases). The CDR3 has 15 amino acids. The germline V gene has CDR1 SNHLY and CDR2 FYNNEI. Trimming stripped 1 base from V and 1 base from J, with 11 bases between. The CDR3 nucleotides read TGTGCCAGCAGTGAAGTAACACGGGGATCCTACGAGCAGTACTTC. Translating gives CASSEVTRGSYEQYF.

The DNA for the CDR3 is TGTGCCAGCAGTTACGGGGATACGCAGTATTTT. Translated, it gives CASSYGDTQYF. The chain joins TRBV6-5 to TRBJ2-3, with unresolved D. The germline gives CDR1 MNHEY, CDR2 SVGAGI. V was cut by 2 bases and J by 6 bases, with 3 bases left in between. CDR3 length equals 11 residues.

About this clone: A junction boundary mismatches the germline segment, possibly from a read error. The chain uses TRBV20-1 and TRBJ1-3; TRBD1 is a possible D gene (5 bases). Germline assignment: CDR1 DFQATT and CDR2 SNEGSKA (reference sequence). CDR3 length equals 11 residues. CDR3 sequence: CSAKGSGGLLF. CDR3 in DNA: TGCAGTGCTAAAGGTAGTGGGGGACTGCTTTTT.

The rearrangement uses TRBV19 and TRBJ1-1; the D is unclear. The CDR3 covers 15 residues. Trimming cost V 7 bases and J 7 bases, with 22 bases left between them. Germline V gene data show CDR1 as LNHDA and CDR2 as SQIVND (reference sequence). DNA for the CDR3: TGTGCCAGTAAGGAGGGAGTCGGGCTTTGGGGTGAAGCTTTCTTT. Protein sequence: CASKEGVGLWGEAFF.

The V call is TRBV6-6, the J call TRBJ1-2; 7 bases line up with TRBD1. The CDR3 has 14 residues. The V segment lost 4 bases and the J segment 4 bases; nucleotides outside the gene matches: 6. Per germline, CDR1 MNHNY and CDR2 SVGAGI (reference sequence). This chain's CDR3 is CASSSPTGRYGYTF. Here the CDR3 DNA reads TGTGCCAGCAGTTCCCCGACAGGGCGCTATGGCTACACCTTC.

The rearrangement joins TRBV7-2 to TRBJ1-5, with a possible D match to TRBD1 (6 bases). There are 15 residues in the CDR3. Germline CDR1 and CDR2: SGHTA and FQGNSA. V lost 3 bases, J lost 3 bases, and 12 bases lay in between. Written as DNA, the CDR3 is TGTGCCAGCAGCTTCTCAGGGGCCTTCAATCAGCCCCAGCATTTT. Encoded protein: CASSFSGAFNQPQHF.